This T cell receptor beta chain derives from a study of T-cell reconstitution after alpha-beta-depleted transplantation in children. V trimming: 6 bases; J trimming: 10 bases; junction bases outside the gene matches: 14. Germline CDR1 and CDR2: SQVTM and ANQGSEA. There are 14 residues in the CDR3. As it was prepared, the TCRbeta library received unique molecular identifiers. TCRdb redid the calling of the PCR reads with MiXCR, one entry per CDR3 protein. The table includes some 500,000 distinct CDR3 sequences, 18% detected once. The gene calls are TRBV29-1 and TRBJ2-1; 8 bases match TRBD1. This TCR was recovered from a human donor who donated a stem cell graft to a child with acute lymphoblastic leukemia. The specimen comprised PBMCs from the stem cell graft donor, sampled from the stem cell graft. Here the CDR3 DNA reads TGCAGCGTGATACCTACGGACAGGGTGAGCGAGCAGTTCTTC. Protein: CSVIPTDRVSEQFF.